The present T cell receptor beta chain was sequenced within a study of cytomegalovirus exposure and HLA in healthy donors. Study observations and caveats: Researchers catalogued some 160 TCR beta chains as cytomegalovirus-associated. Equally common other TCR beta chains were less clonally expanded than HLA-associated ones, a later analysis found.

With respect to this clone: Its cognate antigen is unknown.

The CDR3 length is 15 residues. V lost 3 bases, J lost 5 bases, and 17 bases lay in between. Germline CDR1 and CDR2: SGDLS and YYNGEE. The primer mix had 60 Vbeta and 13 Jbeta primers. In the study's own analysis: Unique TCR beta chains totaled about 73 million in a later count, with roughly 11 million of them shared. The assay was immunoSEQ multiplex PCR, and TCRdb's table has in-frame clones only and misses some. V and J calls and clone size come straight from that table; D and trimming were deduced from the DNA. The record lists over 100,000 clones, of which the ten most abundant hold more than 1.5%.

The sequenced material came from PBMCs. The sequence came from a man aged 18 to 30 in good health and CMV-seronegative. The chain is built from TRBV9 and TRBJ1-1, with D tentatively TRBD1 (6 bases). CDR3 DNA sequence: TGTGCCAGCAGCGATCGACAGGCTTTGCCTACTGAAGCTTTCTTT. This codes for CASSDRQALPTEAFF.